Shown below are 9 T cell receptor beta chains from a single sample sequenced in a study of blood T cell repertoires in COVID-19. Profiled with immunoSEQ multiplex PCR; TCRdb holds only in-frame clones, not every one. The sample holds hundreds of thousands of clones, about 90% seen once. The sample was peripheral blood. Every receptor here comes from a woman in her thirties with COVID-19, enrolled during active disease.

The gene calls are TRBV27 and TRBJ1-4; 7 nucleotides align to TRBD1. The CDR3 contains 15 residues. The trim removed 8 bases at V and 0 bases at J, leaving 6 bases unmatched. Germline-derived CDR1 and CDR2 are MNHEY and SMNVEV (reference sequence). CDR3 in DNA: TGTGCCAGCCGAGACAGGGTTGCAACTAATGAAAAACTGTTTTTT. Protein sequence: CASRDRVATNEKLFF.

This chain connects TRBV19 to TRBJ2-7, with D possibly TRBD1 on 6 matching bases. The CDR3 contains 16 residues. Trimming shortened V by 5 bases and J by 2 bases, and 19 bases separated the two germline ends. The germline V gene encodes CDR1 LNHDA and CDR2 SQIVND (reference sequence). The CDR3 nucleotides read TGTGCCAGTAGTTCCCGGACAGCATCGACCCCCTACGAGCAGTACTTC. Protein: CASSSRTASTPYEQYF.

The gene calls are TRBV5-1 and TRBJ2-2; TRBD2 matches at 7 bases. Germline V gene data show CDR1 as SGHRS and CDR2 as YFSETQ. The J segment lost 7 bases and the V segment lost 5 bases, leaving 11 bases of the junction unmatched. The CDR3 runs to 15 residues. This CDR3 is CASRAGTTTSGELFF. CDR3 DNA sequence: TGCGCCAGCAGAGCCGGGACTACCACAAGCGGGGAGCTGTTTTTT.

The J gene is TRBJ1-5, the V gene TRBV5-1; D uncertain. The CDR3 is 15 amino acids. Trimming pared 4 bases from V and 3 bases from J, leaving 14 bases between. Germline lookup yields CDR1 SGHRS and CDR2 YFSETQ. Written as DNA, the CDR3 is TGCGCCAGCAGCCCGGATGCGGGGTACAATCAGCCCCAGCATTTT. The encoded protein is CASSPDAGYNQPQHF.

The rearrangement links TRBV24-1 to TRBJ2-5; D ambiguous. The CDR3 covers 15 residues. Germline CDR1 is KGHDR and CDR2 is SFDVKD. The V and J ends lost 1 base and 5 bases respectively, with 13 bases between them. The CDR3 bases are TGTGCCACCAGTGATTTCAGGTCCGGATTTGAGACCCAGTACTTC. Translated: CATSDFRSGFETQYF.

The chain recombines TRBV18 with TRBJ2-3, with 11 bases that match TRBD2. Losses at the gene ends were 4 bases for V and 3 bases for J; bases not matched to a gene: 0. Germline lookup yields CDR1 KGHSH and CDR2 LQKENI. The CDR3 is made up of 14 amino acids. CDR3 protein: CASSRLAGTDTQYF. CDR3 sequence (DNA): TGTGCCAGCTCACGACTAGCGGGAACAGATACGCAGTATTTT.

This clone has a single count. V and J are TRBV5-1 and TRBJ2-7, with TRBD1 as a possible D gene (5 bases). Germline V lookup: CDR1 SGHRS, CDR2 YFSETQ. Trimming stripped 0 bases from V and 2 bases from J, with 9 bases between. This CDR3 is built from 14 residues. The CDR3 protein is CASSLETATYEQYF. CDR3 sequence (DNA): TGCGCCAGCAGCTTGGAGACAGCTACCTACGAGCAGTACTTC.

The J gene is TRBJ1-3, the V gene TRBV28; perhaps TRBD1 as D (6 bases). Germline CDR1 MDHEN, CDR2 SYDVKM. The CDR3 extends over 15 amino acids. Trimming stripped 7 bases from V and 0 bases from J, with 13 bases between. DNA for the CDR3: TGTGCCAGCACTCGACAGGTGTTCTCTGGAAACACCATATATTTT. This sequence encodes CASTRQVFSGNTIYF.

This chain uses TRBV2 with TRBJ1-1; D unresolved. This CDR3 is built from 13 residues. Trimming left V 2 bases short and J 3 bases short, with 7 bases between. Looked up from germline, CDR1 is SNHLY and CDR2 is FYNNEI. This CDR3 reads CASSESGDTEAFF. The CDR3 DNA reads as TGTGCCAGCAGTGAAAGCGGGGACACTGAAGCTTTCTTT.